The present entry profiles one T cell receptor beta chain with its context. Sequencing was performed with immunoSEQ multiplex PCR; in TCRdb, only in-frame clones are kept and a portion is missing. The table shows 80,000 to 95,000 clones, with approximately 82% occurring only once. This CDR3 contains 15 residues. Deletions cut 0 bases from V and 5 bases from J, with 11 bases between. Per the germline V gene, CDR1 is MNHNY and CDR2 is SVGAGI (reference sequence). This entry comes from a study of T cell responses to AZD1222 COVID-19 vaccine. The material sequenced was peripheral blood, taken on day 0 of AZD1222 vaccination. This TCR was recovered from an adult in good health. This chain joins TRBV6-6 and TRBJ1-3, with no clear D. CDR3 in DNA: TGTGCCAGCAGTTACTCGAGACTGAACAGAAACACCATATATTTT. Protein product: CASSYSRLNRNTIYF.